The clone carrying this T cell receptor (beta chain) has ten or more counts. Genomic DNA constituted the template upon which TCR beta VDJ and CDR3 profiling was performed. Via MiXCR, TCRdb re-called the reads, giving one row per CDR3 protein. The sample shows under 500,000 distinct CDR3 sequences, approximately 33% of them seen only once. The data originate from a study of CD8+CD57+ T cells in acquired aplastic anemia. Overall study context: Sorted CD4+ and CD8+ cells gave a mean 3.2 ug DNA, range roughly 0.19 to 27.4 ug.

V lost 4 bases to trimming and J lost 0 bases; unmatched junction nucleotides: 7. The CDR3 is 16 residues long. The germline V gene has CDR1 SNHLY and CDR2 FYNNEI. The sequenced patients had an expansion of CD8+CD57+ cells seen by flow cytometry. Among the patients, all had severe acquired aplastic anemia. Each patient gave a blood sample that was collected before any therapy had been received. This sequence was found in a human donor with aplastic anemia. V and J are TRBV2 and TRBJ2-7; 9 nucleotides match TRBD2. The sequenced material came from sorted CD4+, CD8+, or CD8+CD57+ T cells (not recorded which) from PBMCs. The CDR3 coding sequence is TGTGCCAGCAGTGGAATCAGTAGCGGGAGCTCCTACGAGCAGTACTTC. Translation gives CASSGISSGSSYEQYF.